Given below is one TCR beta chain in context. The antigen is undetermined. A J-beta primer mix and a sample-barcoded 5' primer were used in a second PCR of roughly 6 to 12 cycles. A single record per CDR3 protein comes from TCRdb applying MiXCR to the 5' RACE reads. This sample carries hundreds of thousands of distinct CDR3 sequences, about 42% of them seen once, and the ten largest clones take 15% to 25%. The data derive from a study of blood T cells in healthy people across ages. Findings and caveats of the study: Older age coincided with a roughly linear decline in TCR beta diversity per million T cells.

CDR3 length: 15 residues. The V segment lost 5 bases and the J segment 5 bases; nucleotides outside the gene matches: 8. CDR1 is SGHAT and CDR2 is FQDESV in the germline V gene (reference sequence). V and J are TRBV11-1 and TRBJ2-1, with 8 nucleotides matching TRBD2. Sequences were obtained from blood. The sequence was collected from a man between 60 and 75 years old in good health. CDR3 loop: CASSPGGGRNNEQFF. For the CDR3, the DNA is TGTGCCAGCAGCCCCGGGGGGGGCCGAAACAATGAGCAGTTCTTC. Full variable domain (outside the CDR3, taken from reference TRBV11-1 and TRBJ2-1): EAEVAQSPRYKITEKSQAVAFWCDPISGHATLYWYRQILGQGPELLVQFQDESVVDDSQLPKDRFSAERLKGVDSTLKIQPAELGDSAMYLCASSPGGGRNNEQFFGPGTRLTVL.